The rows below give T cell receptor beta chains drawn from one sample of a study of CD8 T cells in ankylosing spondylitis. MiXCR, applied by TCRdb to the 5' RACE reads, yields one record per CDR3 protein. The sample shows 250,000 to 400,000 distinct CDR3 sequences, roughly 10% of them seen only once. Sequencing input: blood, either unsorted or a sorted T cell fraction (not recorded which). Receptors originate from a female donor with ankylosing spondylitis or in good health (not recorded which). The CDR3 runs from the conserved cysteine through the conserved F or W. Each record gives: V gene, clone size, D gene, J gene, CDR3 DNA, CDR3 protein. D genes are given only for firm matches. Only some rows state a clone size, as once, few, many or a class for expanded clones.

>TRBV19|.|.|TRBJ1-1
TGTGCCAGTAGTACCCCGAACGGGTGGGAAAACACTGAAGCTTTCTTT
CASSTPNGWENTEAFF
>TRBV10-3|many|.|TRBJ1-2
TGTGCCATCACAACAGGGTATGGCTACACCTTC
CAITTGYGYTF
>TRBV20-1|many|.|TRBJ1-2
TGCAGTGCTAGAGGCGGGGAAAACTATGGCTACACCTTC
CSARGGENYGYTF
>TRBV7-2|many|.|TRBJ1-2
TGTGCCAGCAGCTTAGCGCTATCAGGACTCTATGGCTACACCTTC
CASSLALSGLYGYTF
>TRBV5-1|once|.|TRBJ2-3
TGCGCCAGCAGCTTAGGGGGAGATACGAAGTATTTT
CASSLGGDTKYF
>TRBV12-3/TRBV12-4|.|.|TRBJ2-7
TGTGCCAGCAGTGAAAACTACGAGCAGTACTTC
CASSENYEQYF
>TRBV5-1|many|.|TRBJ2-1
TGCGCCAGCAGCTTGGCCGGAGACAGGTACAATGAGCAGTTCTTC
CASSLAGDRYNEQFF
>TRBV20-1|.|.|TRBJ1-5
TGCAGTGCTAGTTTTCCCCGCCGGGACAACGGGTATAGCAATCAGCCCCAGCATTTT
CSASFPRRDNGYSNQPQHF
>TRBV11-2|many|TRBD2|TRBJ2-2
TGTGCCAGCAGCCCAATCCGGGGGGTTGACACCGGGGAGCTGTTTTTT
CASSPIRGVDTGELFF
>TRBV29-1|many|.|TRBJ2-7
TGCAGCGTTGAATCCACCGGGACGGACGAGCAGTACTTC
CSVESTGTDEQYF
>TRBV14|.|.|TRBJ2-2
TGTGCCAGCAGCCATCGGGGATGGACCACCGGGGAGCTGTTTTTT
CASSHRGWTTGELFF
>TRBV4-3|many|TRBD1|TRBJ2-6
TGCGCCAGCAGCCAATACCTCGACAGGGAGCCCCCTGGGGCCAACGTCCTGACTTTC
CASSQYLDREPPGANVLTF
>TRBV30|.|.|TRBJ1-2
TGTGCCTGGAGTGTAGGATCAGGGACCTATGGCTACACCTTC
CAWSVGSGTYGYTF
>TRBV6-1|many|.|TRBJ1-2
TGTGCCAGCACCCCGGGGGCAGGAAACAACTATGGCTACACCTTC
CASTPGAGNNYGYTF
>TRBV20-1|many|.|TRBJ1-6
TGCAGTGCTAGTTTTCTGGAGGGTGAAAGCTCACCCCTCCACTTT
CSASFLEGESSPLHF
>TRBV29-1|many|.|TRBJ2-7
TGCAGCGTCACCAGTAGCTCCTACGAGCAGTACTTC
CSVTSSSYEQYF
>TRBV20-1|many|.|TRBJ2-1
TGCAGTGCTCACAGGGCCCATGAGCAGTTCTTC
CSAHRAHEQFF
>TRBV7-2|.|.|TRBJ2-6
TGTGCCTTCAGCAGACTCACCGGGCCAAACAATGGGGCCAACGTCCTGACTTTC
CAFSRLTGPNNGANVLTF
>TRBV3-1|many|TRBD1|TRBJ2-2
TGTGCCAGCAGCCTCTCAAGGACAGGGCACACCGGGGAGCTGTTTTTT
CASSLSRTGHTGELFF
>TRBV20-1|.|.|TRBJ2-7
TGCAGCCTGCCGGGCATGATCTCCGAGCAGTACTTC
CSLPGMISEQYF
>TRBV7-9|many|TRBD2|TRBJ2-1
TGTGCCAGCAGCTCCACCAGCGGGGAGATCTACAATGAGCAGTTCTTC
CASSSTSGEIYNEQFF
>TRBV2|many|.|TRBJ2-1
TGTGCCAGCAGTGATGGCTTGACTAACAATGAGCAGTTCTTC
CASSDGLTNNEQFF
>TRBV6-1|many|TRBD1|TRBJ1-4
TGTGCCAGCAGAGTACCAGGGGGGGAAAAACTGTTTTTT
CASRVPGGEKLFF
>TRBV27|many|TRBD2|TRBJ2-3
TGTGCCAGCAGTTCCTGGACTAGCGTTCAGACAGATACGCAGTATTTT
CASSSWTSVQTDTQYF
>TRBV5-1|few|.|TRBJ2-7
TGCGCCAGCAGCTTGGGTAGGGGTACCGCCGAGCAGTACTTC
CASSLGRGTAEQYF
>TRBV12-3/TRBV12-4|many|.|TRBJ2-1
TGTGCCAGCACGATCCAGGGTGGCAATGAGCAGTTCTTC
CASTIQGGNEQFF
>TRBV20-1|many|.|TRBJ1-2
TGCAGTCCCGGGGGGCTTTCACGAGACAACTATGGCTACACCTTC
CSPGGLSRDNYGYTF
>TRBV4-2|many|TRBD1|TRBJ2-4
TGTGCCAGCAGCCAAGATCTTCGGAGACAGGGGCAGTACTTC
CASSQDLRRQGQYF
>TRBV4-2|many|TRBD2|TRBJ2-2
TGTGCCAGCAGCCAGGGACTAGCGGGAGTCCCCGGGGAGCTGTTTTTT
CASSQGLAGVPGELFF
>TRBV7-8|many|.|TRBJ2-5
TGTGCCAGCAGCTTAGGTTATGGAGGGGCCCAAGAGACCCAGTACTTC
CASSLGYGGAQETQYF
>TRBV5-1|few|.|TRBJ1-2
TGCGCCAGCAGCTTGGCCTGGACAGTGGAGGGGTCCCTTAACTATGGCTACACCTTC
CASSLAWTVEGSLNYGYTF
>TRBV29-1|few|.|TRBJ2-5
TGCAGCCAGGGGCAGGGAGGGGGGGAGACCCAGTACTTC
CSQGQGGGETQYF
>TRBV5-5|.|.|TRBJ2-7
TGTGCCAGCAGCTTGTCGTCCAACGAGCAGTACTTC
CASSLSSNEQYF
>TRBV10-3|many|.|TRBJ1-5
TGTGCCATCAGTGAGTCGGAGGGCCTTAACTTTCAGCCCCAGCATTTT
CAISESEGLNFQPQHF
>TRBV7-6|many|.|TRBJ1-2
TGTGCCAGCAGCTTATTCAGGGGAGGCTACACCTTC
CASSLFRGGYTF
>TRBV11-2|many|TRBD2|TRBJ2-7
TGTGCCAGCAGCTTAGGATGGCTAGCGGGGTACTCCTACGAGCAGTACTTC
CASSLGWLAGYSYEQYF
>TRBV24-1|many|.|TRBJ2-1
TGTGCCACCAGTGAGTTGGGAGTCAGGCAGTTCTTC
CATSELGVRQFF
>TRBV27|many|TRBD1|TRBJ1-2
TGTGCCAGCAGTTGGGACAGGGGGCTATATGGCTACACCTTC
CASSWDRGLYGYTF
>TRBV10-2|many|.|TRBJ2-5
TGCGCCAGCAGTGAGTCGGGGGCAGGGTCGGGTACAAAGACCCAGTACTTC
CASSESGAGSGTKTQYF
>TRBV29-1|many|.|TRBJ2-5
TGCAGCGTGCGAGGGGGTACGGAGACCCAGTACTTC
CSVRGGTETQYF
>TRBV10-3|many|TRBD2|TRBJ2-6
TGTGCCATCAGTGAAGGAACATCGGCGGGAGTATCGTCTGGGGCCAACGTCCTGACTTTC
CAISEGTSAGVSSGANVLTF
>TRBV20-1|few|TRBD1|TRBJ1-1
TGCAGTGTTTCGATCCCAGGGACAGGGGGCCAGGGGAGAGGTGCTTTCTTT
CSVSIPGTGGQGRGAFF
>TRBV5-1|few|.|TRBJ1-2
TGCGCCAGCAGCTTGGAGCCGGGGGCGCCGTACGGCGGATACACCTTC
CASSLEPGAPYGGYTF
>TRBV4-3|few|.|TRBJ2-6
TGCGCCAGCAGCCAATATGGGGGCTCTGGGGCCAACGTCCTGACTTTC
CASSQYGGSGANVLTF
>TRBV7-2|few|.|TRBJ2-7
TGTGCCAGCAGCTTAGTAGCCGGGGTCGAGCAGTACTTC
CASSLVAGVEQYF
>TRBV10-1|many|.|TRBJ2-3
TGCGCCAGCAGTGAGTCCTTCGGGGGGACAACAGATACGCAGTATTTT
CASSESFGGTTDTQYF
>TRBV7-2|many|TRBD2|TRBJ2-3
TGTGCCAGCAGCTCCGGGACTAGCGTCTCTGATACGCAGTATTTT
CASSSGTSVSDTQYF
>TRBV3-1|few|.|TRBJ2-5
TGTGCCAGCAGCCAAGATGCAGAGACCCAGTACTTC
CASSQDAETQYF
>TRBV3-1|.|.|TRBJ2-3
TGTGCCAGCAGCCAAAACCCCACAGGCAGCCCGTTCAGAGATACGCAGTATTTT
CASSQNPTGSPFRDTQYF
>TRBV6-5|.|TRBD1|TRBJ2-7
TGTGCCAGCACAGTGCAGTTCGGCCGAAGTCGGACAGGGGCCTACGAGCAGTACTTC
CASTVQFGRSRTGAYEQYF
>TRBV20-1|few|TRBD2|TRBJ2-3
TGCAGTGCTTACCAACTAGCGGGAGGGGCAGATACGCAGTATTTT
CSAYQLAGGADTQYF
>TRBV20-1|many|.|TRBJ2-3
TGCAGTGCTAGGGTTAGCGGTTACGGCACAGATACGCAGTATTTT
CSARVSGYGTDTQYF
>TRBV5-1|.|TRBD1|TRBJ2-1
TGCGCCAGCAGCTGGACGGGACAGGGGGGGAACAATGAGCAGTTCTTC
CASSWTGQGGNNEQFF